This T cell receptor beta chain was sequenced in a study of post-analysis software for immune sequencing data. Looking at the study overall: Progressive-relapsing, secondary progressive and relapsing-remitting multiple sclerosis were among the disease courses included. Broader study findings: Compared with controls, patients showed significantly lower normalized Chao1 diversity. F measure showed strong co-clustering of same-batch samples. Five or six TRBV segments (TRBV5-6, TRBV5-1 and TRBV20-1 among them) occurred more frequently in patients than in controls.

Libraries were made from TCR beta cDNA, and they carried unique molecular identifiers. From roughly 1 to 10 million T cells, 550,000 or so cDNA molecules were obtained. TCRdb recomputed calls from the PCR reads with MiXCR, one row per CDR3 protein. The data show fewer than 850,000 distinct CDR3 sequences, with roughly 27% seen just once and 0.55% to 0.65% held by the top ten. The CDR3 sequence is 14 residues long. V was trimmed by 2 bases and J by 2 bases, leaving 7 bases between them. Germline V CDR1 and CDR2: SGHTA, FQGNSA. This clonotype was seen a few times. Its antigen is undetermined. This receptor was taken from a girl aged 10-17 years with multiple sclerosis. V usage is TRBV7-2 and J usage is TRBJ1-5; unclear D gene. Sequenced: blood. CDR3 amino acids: CASSLRSRNQPQHF. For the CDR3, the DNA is TGTGCCAGCAGCTTACGCAGTCGCAATCAGCCCCAGCATTTT.